The next 28 T cell receptor beta chains were all read from a single sample in a study of identical twins. TCRdb passed the 5' RACE reads through MiXCR, listing each CDR3 protein once. In the table there are about 520,000 distinct CDR3 sequences, less than 25% of which are singletons. These data also formed part of another study, on T cells expressing NK-cell markers.

What was sequenced was CD4+ T cells sorted from blood. These receptors were collected from a young woman in good health.

This clonotype was observed a few times. V is TRBV27 and J is TRBJ2-6; D unclear. The V end lost 1 base, the J end lost 2 bases, and 15 bases lay between the germline ends. Per the germline V gene, CDR1 is MNHEY and CDR2 is SMNVEV (reference sequence). The CDR3 has 18 amino acids. In DNA form, the CDR3 reads TGTGCCAGCAGTTTATTGGGCCTTCTGATGCCTGGGGCCAACGTCCTGACTTTC. Amino acid sequence: CASSLLGLLMPGANVLTF.

This clonotype was detected only a few times. The V gene is TRBV20-1, the J gene TRBJ1-2, with D possibly TRBD1 on 5 matching bases. Trimming cost V 2 bases and J 8 bases, with 18 bases left between them. CDR1 is DFQATT, CDR2 SNEGSKA, per germline (reference sequence). The CDR3 contains 14 residues. The CDR3 protein is CSARPTRVLGGYTF. The CDR3 nucleotides are TGCAGTGCTAGACCTACCAGGGTGCTGGGGGGCTACACCTTC.

This clonotype was found a few times. This sequence joins TRBV20-1 and TRBJ1-1, with D uncertain. There are 11 residues in the CDR3. Germline V gene sequence: CDR1 DFQATT, CDR2 SNEGSKA (reference sequence). Trimming shortened V by 6 bases and J by 1 base, and 6 bases separated the two germline ends. The CDR3 is CSAAPNTEAFF. DNA for the CDR3: TGCAGTGCCGCACCGAACACTGAAGCTTTCTTT.

The V gene is TRBV10-1, the J gene TRBJ2-7; 7 bases line up with TRBD2. The CDR3 contains 15 residues. Trimming removed 0 bases from V and 0 bases from J; junction bases left unmatched: 2. Looked up from germline, CDR1 is WNHNN and CDR2 is SYGVQD (reference sequence). In DNA form, the CDR3 reads TGCGCCAGCAGTGAGTCTAGCGGGTACTCCTACGAGCAGTACTTC. It translates to CASSESSGYSYEQYF.

A few counts support this clonotype. V is TRBV5-6 and J is TRBJ1-1; D not certain. The CDR3 consists of 16 residues. V shed 4 bases and J shed 0 bases, with 16 bases lying between them. Germline CDR1 SGHDT, CDR2 YYEEEE. CDR3 protein: CASSAQLRVLNTEAFF. The CDR3 DNA reads as TGTGCCAGCAGCGCCCAGTTGAGGGTCCTGAACACTGAAGCTTTCTTT. The full variable domain, in which reference TRBV5-6 and TRBJ1-1 provide the parts outside the CDR3, is DAGVTQSPTHLIKTRGQQVTLRCSPKSGHDTVSWYQQALGQGPQFIFQYYEEEERQRGNFPDRFSGHQFPNYSSELNVNALLLGDSALYLCASSAQLRVLNTEAFFGQGTRLTVV.

This clonotype was counted only a few times. This chain uses TRBV9 with TRBJ2-3; the match to TRBD2 covers 8 bases. V dropped 0 bases and J dropped 5; count of bases not matched to a gene: 5. Germline values: CDR1 SGDLS, CDR2 YYNGEE. The CDR3 length is 15 residues. CDR3 sequence: CASSVGGSGIDTQYF. CDR3 in DNA: TGTGCCAGCAGCGTAGGGGGTAGCGGGATAGATACGCAGTATTTT.

The chain is built from TRBV12-3 or TRBV12-4 and TRBJ2-1; TRBD2 matches 9 bases. Trimming removed 7 bases from V and 4 bases from J; junction bases left unmatched: 8. The CDR3 is 15 amino acids. The CDR3 here is CASTLRAGGYNEQFF. The CDR3, as DNA: TGTGCCAGCACCTTAAGGGCGGGAGGGTACAATGAGCAGTTCTTC.

V usage is TRBV10-3 and J usage is TRBJ2-3; unclear D gene. The V gene lost 3 bases and the J gene lost 5 bases, with 9 bases spanning the gap. Germline V lookup: CDR1 ENHRY, CDR2 SYGVKD. The CDR3 sequence is 13 residues long. The DNA of the CDR3 is TGTGCCATCAGTGAAAGAAGCCTAGATACGCAGTATTTT. Its translation is CAISERSLDTQYF.

V is TRBV5-1 and J is TRBJ2-3, with a weak D call TRBD2 (7 bases). The CDR3 covers 15 residues. V lost 7 bases, J lost 0 bases, and 15 bases lay in between. The germline CDR1 and CDR2 sequences are SGHRS and YFSETQ. The CDR3 sequence is CASEWGGPSTDTQYF. In DNA, the CDR3 is TGCGCCAGCGAATGGGGGGGGCCTAGCACAGATACGCAGTATTTT.

V usage is TRBV3-1 and J usage is TRBJ2-1; TRBD2 aligns across 9 bases. From germline, CDR1 is LGHDT and CDR2 YNNKEL (reference sequence). The CDR3 loop spans 12 amino acids. Unmatched junction bases numbered 7, after V lost 6 bases and J lost 13 bases. For the CDR3, the DNA is TGTGCCAGCAGTCTCAGACTAGCGGCCCAGTTCTTC. It codes for CASSLRLAAQFF.

This chain connects TRBV12-3 or TRBV12-4 to TRBJ2-3; TRBD2 matches at 9 bases. The CDR3 covers 15 residues. Unmatched junction bases numbered 5, after V lost 3 bases and J lost 4 bases. The DNA of the CDR3 is TGTGCCAGCAGTTTGAGCGGGGGGTTGGCAGATACGCAGTATTTT. Encoded protein: CASSLSGGLADTQYF.

Regarding this clonotype: A much larger clone differs by one base, so this may be a read error. V usage is TRBV15 and J usage is TRBJ2-1; 10 bases align to TRBD1. The V gene end was trimmed by 4 bases and the J gene end by 8 bases; junction bases not matched to a gene: 8. Germline-derived CDR1 and CDR2 are LNHNV and YYDKDF (reference sequence). The CDR3 has 15 amino acids. Written as DNA, the CDR3 is TGTGCCACCAGCAAAGATAGGACAGGGGGAGATGAGCAGTTCTTC. Translation gives CATSKDRTGGDEQFF.

There are a few counts of this clonotype. This chain uses TRBV6-5 with TRBJ1-2; tentative D call: TRBD1 (6 bases). V lost 0 bases and J lost 6, with 14 bases in between. The CDR3 is 15 residues long. Germline V lookup: CDR1 MNHEY, CDR2 SVGAGI. CDR3 DNA sequence: TGTGCCAGCAGTTACTCGGGCAGGGGTCCGCATGGCTACACCTTC. Encoded protein: CASSYSGRGPHGYTF.

The J gene is TRBJ1-2, the V gene TRBV29-1; D not resolved. CDR3 length: 13 amino acids. The germline V and J ends were trimmed by 5 bases and 1 base, with 11 bases remaining between them. In germline, CDR1 is SQVTM, CDR2 ANQGSEA. The CDR3 loop reads CSVRKDGNYGYTF. The CDR3 DNA is TGCAGCGTTAGAAAGGACGGTAACTATGGCTACACCTTC.

The chain recombines TRBV5-1 with TRBJ1-4; D possibly corresponds to TRBD1 (5 bases). Between the trimmed V and J ends, which lost 0 bases and 3 bases, there was a span of 9 bases. The CDR3 runs 15 residues. Germline CDR1 SGHRS, CDR2 YFSETQ. The CDR3 DNA reads as TGCGCCAGCAGCTTGGGCGACAGCGCTAATGAAAAACTGTTTTTT. This translates into CASSLGDSANEKLFF.

J is TRBJ2-1 and V is TRBV7-9; D unresolved. CDR1 and CDR2 (germline): SEHNR, FQNEAQ (reference sequence). The germline V and J ends were trimmed by 6 bases and 8 bases, with 20 bases remaining between them. The CDR3 runs 15 residues. DNA for the CDR3: TGTGCCAGCAGTTGGGTCGTGGCCCGAGGAGATGAGCAGTTCTTC. It translates to CASSWVVARGDEQFF.

This sequence joins TRBV25-1 and TRBJ2-1; D remains ambiguous. Germline V gene lookup returns CDR1 MGHDK and CDR2 SYGVNS. The V gene lost 1 base and the J gene lost 4 bases, with 8 bases spanning the gap. This CDR3 spans 14 amino acids. This chain's CDR3 is CASSEFGSYNEQFF. DNA of the CDR3: TGTGCCAGCAGTGAATTTGGTAGTTACAATGAGCAGTTCTTC. Filled out from reference TRBV25-1 and TRBJ2-1, the complete variable domain reads EADIYQTPRYLVIGTGKKITLECSQTMGHDKMYWYQQDPGMELHLIHYSYGVNSTEKGDLSSESTVSRIRTEHFPLTLESARPSHTSQYLCASSEFGSYNEQFFGPGTRLTVL.

This clonotype turned up a few times. The V and J genes are TRBV7-9 and TRBJ1-2, with D unresolved. Per germline, CDR1 SEHNR and CDR2 FQNEAQ (reference sequence). The CDR3 spans 9 residues. Trimming pared 4 bases from V and 13 bases from J, leaving 7 bases between. CDR3 DNA sequence: TGTGCCAGCAGCTACCCACGCACCTTC. Translated, it gives CASSYPRTF.

This clonotype was observed a few times. The V and J genes are TRBV30 and TRBJ2-1; 12 bases agree with TRBD2. This CDR3 is built from 16 residues. Germline loops: CDR1 GTSNPN, CDR2 SVGIG (reference sequence). V shed 0 bases and J 5 bases; nucleotides not matched to a gene: 5. The CDR3: CAWSVRRTSGDNEQFF. The CDR3 region has the DNA TGTGCCTGGAGTGTAAGGAGGACTAGCGGGGACAATGAGCAGTTCTTC.

This chain links TRBV7-9 with TRBJ2-7; tentative D call: TRBD1 (6 bases). CDR1 is SEHNR and CDR2 is FQNEAQ in the germline V gene (reference sequence). Deletions cut 5 bases from V and 3 bases from J, with 11 bases between. The CDR3 runs 13 residues. In DNA, the CDR3 is TGTGCCAGCAGCCCACCAGGGGTCTACGAGCAGTACTTC. Translation: CASSPPGVYEQYF.

A few counts support this clonotype. The chain carries TRBV12-3 or TRBV12-4 and TRBJ2-1; a possible D gene is TRBD2 (7 bases). Trimming pared 5 bases from V and 6 bases from J, leaving 23 bases between. CDR3 length: 17 amino acids. The CDR3 loop reads CASSPSLGGGRSNEQFF. In DNA, the CDR3 is TGTGCCAGCAGTCCATCCCTTGGGGGCGGGAGATCCAATGAGCAGTTCTTC.

V gene TRBV12-3 or TRBV12-4 combines with J gene TRBJ2-1; no reliable D call. The V and J ends lost 5 bases and 8 bases respectively, with 7 bases between them. The CDR3 has 11 amino acids. The CDR3 DNA is TGTGCCAGCAGTGCGAGGTATGAGCAGTTCTTC. This gives the protein CASSARYEQFF.

The chain couples TRBV2 to TRBJ2-3; D unclear. V lost 3 bases and J lost 0, with 10 bases in between. The CDR3 runs 15 residues. Germline lookup yields CDR1 SNHLY and CDR2 FYNNEI. CDR3 in amino acids: CASSDEKISTDTQYF. The CDR3 DNA follows: TGTGCCAGCAGTGACGAGAAGATCAGCACAGATACGCAGTATTTT.

This clonotype is deemed medium-sized. The V call is TRBV12-3 or TRBV12-4, the J call TRBJ1-1; D is possibly TRBD1 (5 bases). V was trimmed by 7 bases and J by 10 bases, leaving 19 bases between them. The CDR3 totals 13 residues. In DNA form, the CDR3 reads TGTGCCAGCACGATGGGGGGTGCATCTGCAGCTTTCTTT. Translation: CASTMGGASAAFF.

This clonotype was detected a few times. This chain connects TRBV6-2 or TRBV6-3 to TRBJ2-1; unclear D gene. CDR1 is MNHEY and CDR2 is SVGEGT in the germline V gene. The CDR3 sequence is 13 residues long. Deletions cut 6 bases from V and 2 bases from J, with 8 bases between. The CDR3: CASSQRPYNEQFF. CDR3 DNA: TGTGCCAGCAGCCAGCGCCCCTACAATGAGCAGTTCTTC.

This chain joins TRBV20-1 and TRBJ1-4; D unresolved. The V gene lost 0 bases and the J gene lost 6 bases, with 5 bases spanning the gap. Germline CDR1 is DFQATT and CDR2 is SNEGSKA (reference sequence). This CDR3 has 12 residues. The CDR3 reads CSAREGYEKLFF. CDR3 bases: TGCAGTGCTAGAGAAGGGTATGAAAAACTGTTTTTT.

J is TRBJ2-5 and V is TRBV6-6; 8 nucleotides agree with TRBD2. The CDR3 length is 12 residues. The trim removed 8 bases at V and 1 base at J, leaving 0 bases unmatched. Germline CDR1 is MNHNY and CDR2 is SVGAGI (reference sequence). The CDR3 DNA reads TGTGCCAGCGCGGGGGGCCAAGAGACCCAGTACTTC. As protein: CASAGGQETQYF.

The table lists this clonotype with a few counts. CDR3 residues: CSAASTGYYEQYF. The CDR3 DNA reads as TGCAGTGCTGCCTCGACGGGCTACTACGAGCAGTACTTC. The chain combines TRBV20-1 with TRBJ2-7; unclear D gene. CDR1 and CDR2 from the germline V gene are DFQATT and SNEGSKA (reference sequence). This CDR3 comprises 13 residues. V lost 5 bases, J lost 3 bases, and 14 bases lay in between.